The present T cell receptor beta chain was sequenced within a study of T cell responses to AZD1222 COVID-19 vaccine. General study points: Of the AZD1222 recipients, only six were seropositive at baseline. Two doses of AZD1222 preceded a rise in Spike-specific TCR breadth and depth. There were repertoire samples only from the period after the peak T cell response. It should be noted that donors were predominantly white British and more often female, and clonal diversity was possibly underestimated.

The CDR3 runs to 18 residues. With 4 bases clipped from V and 7 bases from J, the junction kept 16 bases outside the gene matches. Germline V CDR1 and CDR2: SGDLS, YYNGEE. This table comes from immunoSEQ multiplex PCR, and its TCRdb copy is limited to in-frame clones, with some not included. The sample has roughly 130,000 clones, 88% seen once. As to this clone: Its specificity is unknown.

The chain links TRBV9 to TRBJ2-2, with 10 bases that match TRBD2. Sequencing used peripheral blood, obtained on day 0 of MenACWY control vaccination. The clonotype originates from an adult in good health. DNA for the CDR3: TGTGCCAGCAGCCCTTACGGGGGGGCTAGCGGGAGCGACGGGGAGCTGTTTTTT. This translates into CASSPYGGASGSDGELFF.